Presented here are 14 T cell receptor beta chains from one specimen sequenced in a study of immune characterization of retroperitoneal liposarcoma. A single record per CDR3 protein comes from TCRdb applying MiXCR to the PCR reads. The sample lists about 6,600 distinct CDR3 sequences; about 30% were seen once. Sample: tumor tissue. These receptor sequences come from a female donor with retroperitoneal liposarcoma.

There are a few counts of this clonotype. This clone may be a read error of a much larger clone one base away. CDR3 loop: CASSPIGAGLAGRWSYNEQYF. CDR3 bases: TGTGCCAGCAGCCCAATAGGGGCGGGACTAGCGGGACGTTGGTCCTACAATGAGCAGTACTTC. This chain connects TRBV11-1 to TRBJ2-1, with TRBD2 matching 13 bases. The J call is doubtful: the DNA matches TRBJ2-7 better. The CDR3 extends over 21 amino acids. Germline V gene data show CDR1 as SGHAT and CDR2 as FQDESV (reference sequence).

In regard to this clonotype: This likely comes from a read error, as the CDR3 has no conserved phenylalanine or tryptophan at its end. The chain uses TRBV7-9 and TRBJ2-3; D is undetermined. V lost 0 bases and J lost 2, with 6 bases in between. Germline values: CDR1 SEHNR, CDR2 FQNEAQ (reference sequence). The CDR3 loop spans 14 amino acids. The CDR3 DNA follows: TGTGCCAGCAGCTTAGCGGCCCTCACAGATACGCAGTATGTT. Translation: CASSLAALTDTQYV.

This clonotype was seen a few times. This chain connects TRBV25-1 to TRBJ2-1; D is undetermined. The CDR3 covers 15 residues. Trimming shortened V by 1 base and J by 0 bases, and 7 bases separated the two germline ends. Germline CDR1 reads MGHDK; CDR2 reads SYGVNS. The CDR3 nucleotides read TGTGCCAGCAGTGAATTAAAGAGCTCCTACAATGAGCAGTTCTTC. Its translation is CASSELKSSYNEQFF. The complete variable domain, with remaining parts taken from reference TRBV25-1 and TRBJ2-1, reads EADIYQTPRYLVIGTGKKITLECSQTMGHDKMYWYQQDPGMELHLIHYSYGVNSTEKGDLSSESTVSRIRTEHFPLTLESARPSHTSQYLCASSELKSSYNEQFFGPGTRLTVL.

The chain couples TRBV29-1 to TRBJ2-1; D tentatively reads TRBD1 or TRBD2 (5 bases each). The DNA matches TRBJ2-5 better at its end, which makes the J call doubtful. The CDR3 runs to 13 residues. In germline, CDR1 is SQVTM, CDR2 ANQGSEA. The CDR3 sequence: CSALGPTQETQYF. The DNA for the CDR3 is TGCAGCGCCCTGGGACCGACCCAAGAGACCCAGTACTTC.

The chain couples TRBV6-1 to TRBJ2-3; D is possibly TRBD2 (5 bases). The CDR3 runs to 16 residues. Deletions cut 0 bases from V and 5 bases from J, with 15 bases between. CDR1 and CDR2 (germline): MNHNS, SASEGT. CDR3 residues: CASSEAIRGGGDTQYF. In nucleotides, the CDR3 is TGTGCCAGCAGTGAAGCAATACGGGGTGGTGGAGATACGCAGTATTTT.

The chain is built from TRBV7-9 and TRBJ1-1; D may be TRBD1 (5 bases). Germline CDR1 is SEHNR and CDR2 is FQNEAQ (reference sequence). V was trimmed by 1 base and J by 1 base, leaving 13 bases between them. CDR3 length: 16 residues. CDR3 bases: TGTGCCAGCAGCTTAGGCAGGGTGTGGGCGAACACTGAAGCTTTCTTT. Translated, it gives CASSLGRVWANTEAFF.

This clonotype was observed at least ten times. CDR3 nucleotides: TGTGCCAGCAGCTTAAGACAGGGCGGTCGGCAGTACTTC. Translated: CASSLRQGGRQYF. V is TRBV11-1 and J is TRBJ2-7, with 7 bases aligning to TRBD1. Looked up from germline, CDR1 is SGHAT and CDR2 is FQDESV (reference sequence). Trimming at V came to 2 bases and at J to 9 bases, leaving 7 bases not matched to a gene. CDR3 size: 13 residues.

The chain carries TRBV15 and TRBJ2-7, with TRBD2 as a possible D gene (6 bases). Between the trimmed V and J ends, which lost 0 bases and 1 base, there was a span of 13 bases. This CDR3 comprises 16 residues. CDR1 is LNHNV and CDR2 is YYDKDF in the germline V gene (reference sequence). CDR3: CATSRDGTWGSYEQYF. The CDR3 region has the DNA TGTGCCACCAGCAGAGATGGGACTTGGGGGTCCTACGAGCAGTACTTC.

The chain employs TRBV7-2 and TRBJ2-3, with D perhaps matching TRBD2 (7 bases). CDR1 is SGHTA and CDR2 is FQGNSA in the germline V gene. Trimming removed 1 base at V and 4 bases at J, with 12 bases between. This CDR3 has 15 amino acids. The chain's CDR3 is CASSLVGRGPDTQYF. The CDR3, as DNA: TGTGCCAGCAGCTTAGTCGGGCGGGGGCCAGATACGCAGTATTTT.

The sample holds many counts of this clonotype. The V gene is TRBV10-1, the J gene TRBJ2-1; TRBD2 aligns across 9 bases. Trimming cost V 6 bases and J 7 bases; bases outside gene matches: 10. The CDR3 loop spans 15 amino acids. From germline, CDR1 is WNHNN and CDR2 SYGVQD (reference sequence). CDR3 residues: CASSPTSGSGNEQFF. The CDR3, as DNA: TGCGCCAGCAGCCCCACTAGCGGGTCCGGGAATGAGCAGTTCTTC.

V gene TRBV10-3 combines with J gene TRBJ2-2; 8 nucleotides align to TRBD1. After removal of 4 bases from V and 4 bases from J, the junction contained 8 bases not matched to a gene. This CDR3 has 16 amino acids. CDR1 and CDR2 (germline): ENHRY, SYGVKD. CDR3 region: CAISGWQGAGTGELFF. The CDR3 nucleotides are TGTGCCATCAGTGGGTGGCAGGGGGCGGGCACCGGGGAGCTGTTTTTT.

Ten or more counts support this clonotype. The V and J genes are TRBV12-3 or TRBV12-4 and TRBJ2-1; perhaps D is TRBD1 or TRBD2 (5 bases each). The V end was cut by 3 bases, the J end by 5 bases, with 14 bases between. This CDR3 has 15 residues. CDR3 nucleotides: TGTGCCAGCAGTTTTGCAGGGACCTCAAACAATGAGCAGTTCTTC. Translated, it gives CASSFAGTSNNEQFF.

This clonotype is labeled medium-sized. The rearrangement uses TRBV6-1 and TRBJ1-4; D perhaps matches TRBD1 (5 bases). The germline gives CDR1 MNHNS, CDR2 SASEGT. The CDR3 consists of 14 residues. Trimming pared 3 bases from V and 5 bases from J, leaving 10 bases between. CDR3 in amino acids: CASSEQGENEKLFF. CDR3 in DNA: TGTGCCAGCAGTGAGCAGGGCGAGAATGAAAAACTGTTTTTT.

This clonotype occurred many times. The gene calls are TRBV11-2 and TRBJ2-1, with 11 positions matching TRBD2. The end of the DNA fits TRBJ2-7 better, so the J call may be wrong. This CDR3 has 15 amino acids. CDR1 and CDR2 from the germline V gene are SGHAT and FQNNGV. In DNA, the CDR3 is TGTGCCAGCAGCCGGGGACTAGCGGATCCCTACGAGCAGTACTTC. This translates into CASSRGLADPYEQYF.